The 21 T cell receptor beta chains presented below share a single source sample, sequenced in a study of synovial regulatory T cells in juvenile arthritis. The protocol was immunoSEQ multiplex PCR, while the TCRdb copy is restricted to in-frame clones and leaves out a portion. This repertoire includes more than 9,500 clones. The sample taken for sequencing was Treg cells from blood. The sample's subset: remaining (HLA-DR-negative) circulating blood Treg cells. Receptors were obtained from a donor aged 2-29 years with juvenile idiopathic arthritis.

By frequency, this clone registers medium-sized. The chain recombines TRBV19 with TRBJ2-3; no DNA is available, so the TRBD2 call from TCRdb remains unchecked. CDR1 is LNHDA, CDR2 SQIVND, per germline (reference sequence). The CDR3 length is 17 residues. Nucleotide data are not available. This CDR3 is CASSIKGTSLTTDTQYF.

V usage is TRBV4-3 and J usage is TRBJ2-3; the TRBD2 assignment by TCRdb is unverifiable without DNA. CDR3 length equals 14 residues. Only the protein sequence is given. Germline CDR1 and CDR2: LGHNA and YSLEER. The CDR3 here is CASSQAAAADTQYF.

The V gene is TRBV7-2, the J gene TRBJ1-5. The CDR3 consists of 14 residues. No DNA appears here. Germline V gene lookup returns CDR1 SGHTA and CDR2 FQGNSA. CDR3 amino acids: CASSFAAPNQPQHF.

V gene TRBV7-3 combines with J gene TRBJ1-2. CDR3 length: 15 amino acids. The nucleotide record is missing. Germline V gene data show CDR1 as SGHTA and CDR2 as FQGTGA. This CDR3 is CASSLTGTGSEGYTF. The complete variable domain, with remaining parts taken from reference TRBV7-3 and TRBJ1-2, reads GAGVSQTPSNKVTEKGKYVELRCDPISGHTALYWYRQSLGQGPEFLIYFQGTGAADDSGLPNDRFFAVRPEGSVSTLKIQRTERGDSAVYLCASSLTGTGSEGYTFGSGTRLTVV.

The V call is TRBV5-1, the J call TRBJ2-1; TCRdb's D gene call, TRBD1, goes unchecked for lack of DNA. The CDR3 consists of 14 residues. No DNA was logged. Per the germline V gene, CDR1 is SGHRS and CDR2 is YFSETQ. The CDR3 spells CASRGQRWDNEQFF.

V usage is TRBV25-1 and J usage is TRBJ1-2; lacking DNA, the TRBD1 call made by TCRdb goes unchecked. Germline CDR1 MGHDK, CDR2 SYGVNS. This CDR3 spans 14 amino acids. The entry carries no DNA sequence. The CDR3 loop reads CASSGGLNTRGYTF.

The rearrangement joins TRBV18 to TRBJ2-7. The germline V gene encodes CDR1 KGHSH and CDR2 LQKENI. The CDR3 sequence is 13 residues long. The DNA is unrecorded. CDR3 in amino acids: CASSLGPSYEQYF.

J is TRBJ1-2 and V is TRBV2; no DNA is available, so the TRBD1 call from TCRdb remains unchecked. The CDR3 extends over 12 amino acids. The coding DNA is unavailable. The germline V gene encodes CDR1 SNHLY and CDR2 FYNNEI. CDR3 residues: CASNDRAYGYTF.

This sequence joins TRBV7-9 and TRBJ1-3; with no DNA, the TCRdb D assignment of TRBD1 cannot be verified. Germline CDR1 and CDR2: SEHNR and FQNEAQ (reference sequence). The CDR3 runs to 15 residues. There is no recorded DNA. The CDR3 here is CANGGTASSGNTIYF.

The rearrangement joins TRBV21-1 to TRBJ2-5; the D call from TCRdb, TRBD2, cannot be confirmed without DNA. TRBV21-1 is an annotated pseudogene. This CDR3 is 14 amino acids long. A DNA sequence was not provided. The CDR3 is CASRPSGIQETQYF.

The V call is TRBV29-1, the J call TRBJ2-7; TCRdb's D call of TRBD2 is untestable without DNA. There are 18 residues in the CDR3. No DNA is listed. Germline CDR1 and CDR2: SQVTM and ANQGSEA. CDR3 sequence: CSVVSGRGARQVGSEQYF.

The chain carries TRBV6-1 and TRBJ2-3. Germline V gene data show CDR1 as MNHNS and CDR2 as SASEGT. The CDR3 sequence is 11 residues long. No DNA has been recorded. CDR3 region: CAGLKADTQYF.

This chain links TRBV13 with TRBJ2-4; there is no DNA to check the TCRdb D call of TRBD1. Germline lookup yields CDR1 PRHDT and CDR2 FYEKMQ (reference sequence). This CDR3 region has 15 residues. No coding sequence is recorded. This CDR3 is CASSPARTAKNIQYF. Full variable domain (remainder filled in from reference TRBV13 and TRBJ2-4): AAGVIQSPRHLIKEKRETATLKCYPIPRHDTVYWYQQGPGQDPQFLISFYEKMQSDKGSIPDRFSAQQFSDYHSELNMSSLELGDSALYFCASSPARTAKNIQYFGAGTRLSVL.

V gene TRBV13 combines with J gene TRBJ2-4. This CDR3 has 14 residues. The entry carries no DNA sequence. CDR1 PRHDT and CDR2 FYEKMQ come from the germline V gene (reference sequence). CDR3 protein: CASSYGPNIGIQYF.

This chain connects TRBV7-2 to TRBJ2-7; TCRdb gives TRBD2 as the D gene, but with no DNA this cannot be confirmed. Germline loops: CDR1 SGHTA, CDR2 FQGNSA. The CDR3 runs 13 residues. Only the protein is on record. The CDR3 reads CASSFFLYHEQYF.

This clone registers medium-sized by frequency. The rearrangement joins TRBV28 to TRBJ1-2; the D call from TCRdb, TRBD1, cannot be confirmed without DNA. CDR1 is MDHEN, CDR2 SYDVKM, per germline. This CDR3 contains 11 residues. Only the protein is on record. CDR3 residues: CASSLRGYYTF.

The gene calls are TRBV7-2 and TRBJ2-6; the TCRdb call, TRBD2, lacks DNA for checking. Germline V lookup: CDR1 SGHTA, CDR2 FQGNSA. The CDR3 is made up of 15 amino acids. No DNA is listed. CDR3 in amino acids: CASRLRPSGANVLTF.

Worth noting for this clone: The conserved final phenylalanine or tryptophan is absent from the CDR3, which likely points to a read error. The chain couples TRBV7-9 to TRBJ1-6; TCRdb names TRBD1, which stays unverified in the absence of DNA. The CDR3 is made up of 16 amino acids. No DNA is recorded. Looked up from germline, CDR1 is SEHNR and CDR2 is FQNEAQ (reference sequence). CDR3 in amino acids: CASRSGTASYNSPLHS.

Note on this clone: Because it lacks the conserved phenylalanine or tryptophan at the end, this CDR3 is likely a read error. The CDR3 loop is CASRKQGLNNSPLHS. The gene calls are TRBV2 and TRBJ1-6; TCRdb's assignment of TRBD1 cannot be checked, as there is no DNA. CDR1 is SNHLY and CDR2 is FYNNEI in the germline V gene. CDR3 length: 15 residues. No DNA accompanies this entry.

CDR3 protein: CSVRSGTTEAFF. The rearrangement links TRBV29-1 to TRBJ1-1. There are 12 residues in the CDR3. No DNA sequence was recorded. Per germline, CDR1 SQVTM and CDR2 ANQGSEA.

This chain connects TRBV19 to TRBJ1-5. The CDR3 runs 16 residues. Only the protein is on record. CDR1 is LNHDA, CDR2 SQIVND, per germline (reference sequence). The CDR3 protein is CASSPPGGTKSGSQHF. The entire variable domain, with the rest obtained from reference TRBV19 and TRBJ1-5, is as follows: DGGITQSPKYLFRKEGQNVTLSCEQNLNHDAMYWYRQDPGQGLRLIYYSQIVNDFQKGDIAEGYSVSREKKESFPLTVTSAQKNPTAFYLCASSPPGGTKSGSQHFGDGTRLSIL.